The clone carrying this T cell receptor (beta chain) is medium-sized by share. Assay used: immunoSEQ multiplex PCR; TCRdb lists only in-frame clones, some missing. The table records roughly 120,000 clones, around 87% of them present only once. The CDR3 runs to 15 residues. V shed 0 bases, J shed 5 bases, and the junction held 7 bases outside the gene matches. In germline, CDR1 is SGDLS, CDR2 YYNGEE. These data come from a study of control samples from healthy donors and cancer patients. The V and J genes are TRBV9 and TRBJ1-2; 7 positions agree with TRBD1. Sequenced input: blood. The sequence was collected from a man in his thirties or forties in good health. The CDR3 region has the DNA TGTGCCAGCAGCGTAGGAGGGCAGGGGGGTTATGGCTACACCTTC. Its translation is CASSVGGQGGYGYTF.